The 15 T cell receptor beta chains presented below share a single source sample, sequenced in a study of T cells in Graves' hyperthyroidism and ophthalmopathy. It was RNA transcripts that yielded the amplified TCR beta CDR3 regions. HTBI primers drove first-round RT-PCR of the TCR CDR3. MiXCR, applied by TCRdb to the multiplex PCR reads, yields one record per CDR3 protein. Of roughly 290,000 distinct CDR3 sequences listed, over 15% are singletons. The sample consisted of blood. These receptors all come from a woman aged 60-75 years with Graves' ophthalmopathy.

A word on this clonotype: A much larger clone lies a single base off, so this may be a read error. The rearrangement joins TRBV19 to TRBJ2-7; D perhaps matches TRBD1 (6 bases). The J call is in doubt because the DNA end fits TRBJ2-1 better. Germline V gives CDR1 LNHDA, CDR2 SQIVND (reference sequence). The CDR3 extends over 18 amino acids. The CDR3 sequence: CASSTSRADSSYSYEQFF. The CDR3 DNA reads TGTGCCAGTAGTACGTCGAGGGCGGACAGTTCCTACTCCTACGAGCAGTTCTTC.

There are many counts of this clonotype. This chain joins TRBV6-2 or TRBV6-3 and TRBJ2-3; no definite D call. The V end lost 0 bases, the J end lost 0 bases, and 7 bases lay between the germline ends. Germline assignment: CDR1 MNHEY and CDR2 SVGEGT. CDR3 length: 15 residues. For the CDR3, the DNA is TGTGCCAGCAGTTACTCCGTGTCTAGCACAGATACGCAGTATTTT. Translation gives CASSYSVSSTDTQYF.

This clonotype showed up many times. The genes are TRBV6-1 and TRBJ2-7, with 7 nucleotides matching TRBD1. Germline CDR1 MNHNS, CDR2 SASEGT. The CDR3 has 14 residues. Trimming cost V 6 bases and J 3 bases; bases outside gene matches: 8. In nucleotides, the CDR3 is TGTGCCAGCAGCACCAGGACAGGTAACTACGAGCAGTACTTC. This sequence encodes CASSTRTGNYEQYF.

The gene calls are TRBV28 and TRBJ2-2; no clear D gene. The CDR3 is 16 residues long. V shed 1 base and J shed 0 bases, with 9 bases lying between them. Germline loops: CDR1 MDHEN, CDR2 SYDVKM. CDR3 sequence: CASSLSSAPNTGELFF. In DNA, the CDR3 is TGTGCCAGCAGTTTATCGTCAGCACCGAACACCGGGGAGCTGTTTTTT.

V usage is TRBV3-1 and J usage is TRBJ2-2; 8 bases line up with TRBD2. This CDR3 is 13 amino acids long. From germline, CDR1 is LGHDT and CDR2 YNNKEL (reference sequence). The junction had 5 bases not matched to a gene; V was cut back by 10 bases and J by 4 bases. CDR3 DNA: TGTGCCACTCTCCGGGGGGGCACCGGGGAGCTGTTTTTT. Amino acid sequence: CATLRGGTGELFF.

V and J are TRBV5-6 and TRBJ2-5; D is undetermined. Germline CDR1 reads SGHDT; CDR2 reads YYEEEE. Trimming cost V 0 bases and J 5 bases, with 11 bases left between them. This CDR3 has 14 amino acids. CDR3 residues: CASSLAPLKETQYF. The CDR3, as DNA: TGTGCCAGCAGCTTGGCCCCTTTGAAGGAGACCCAGTACTTC.

This clonotype has at least ten counts. This rearrangement joins TRBV5-1 to TRBJ1-2; D perhaps matches TRBD1 (6 bases). The CDR3 runs to 15 residues. Germline V lookup: CDR1 SGHRS, CDR2 YFSETQ. Trimming cost V 3 bases and J 4 bases, with 16 bases left between them. Here the CDR3 reads CASSWGDGGRYGYTF. DNA of the CDR3: TGCGCCAGCAGCTGGGGTGACGGGGGGCGCTATGGCTACACCTTC.

This chain joins TRBV5-6 and TRBJ1-2; 11 bases line up with TRBD1. CDR1 SGHDT and CDR2 YYEEEE come from the germline V gene. The V and J ends lost 4 bases and 12 bases, in that order; junction bases with no gene match: 11. The CDR3 spans 14 residues. CDR3 in amino acids: CASSLAGTGGYDTF. In DNA form, the CDR3 reads TGTGCCAGCAGCCTCGCCGGGACAGGGGGATATGACACCTTC.

In this sample, this clonotype turned up a few times. The V gene is TRBV19, the J gene TRBJ1-5, with TRBD1 identical over 11 bases. V lost 4 bases and J lost 6; bases outside the gene matches: 5. CDR3 size: 15 residues. Germline-derived CDR1 and CDR2 are LNHDA and SQIVND (reference sequence). The CDR3 region is CASSTDRGPGQPQHF. In DNA, the CDR3 is TGTGCCAGTAGTACGGACAGGGGGCCGGGTCAGCCCCAGCATTTT.

The V call is TRBV20-1, the J call TRBJ1-5; 7 positions agree with TRBD1. The germline gives CDR1 DFQATT, CDR2 SNEGSKA (reference sequence). This CDR3 comprises 15 residues. The V segment lost 6 bases and the J segment 3 bases; nucleotides outside the gene matches: 11. CDR3 in DNA: TGCAGTGCCCGTAGGACAGGACAGGACAATCAGCCCCAGCATTTT. This gives the protein CSARRTGQDNQPQHF.

This clonotype was counted between two and nine times. The chain joins TRBV9 to TRBJ2-1, with D hard to call. Germline V gene lookup returns CDR1 SGDLS and CDR2 YYNGEE. The CDR3 runs 15 residues. V was clipped by 3 bases and J by 0 bases, with 10 bases between them. CDR3 in amino acids: CASSEGLGSYNEQFF. In nucleotides, the CDR3 is TGTGCCAGCAGCGAGGGCCTGGGCTCCTACAATGAGCAGTTCTTC.

This clonotype was detected only a few times. The chain combines TRBV14 with TRBJ1-1; D not certain. The CDR3 has 14 residues. V was shortened by 0 bases and J by 2 bases, with 7 bases between the two germline ends. Germline V gene lookup returns CDR1 SGHDN and CDR2 FVKESK. CDR3 residues: CASSQDWANTEAFF. In nucleotides, the CDR3 is TGTGCCAGCAGCCAAGACTGGGCTAACACTGAAGCTTTCTTT.

This clonotype showed up just a few times. The chain combines TRBV29-1 with TRBJ2-3; D unclear. The length of the CDR3 is 13 residues. V was cut by 2 bases and J by 4 bases, with 10 bases left in between. Germline V gene data show CDR1 as SQVTM and CDR2 as ANQGSEA. The CDR3, as DNA: TGCAGCGTTGAATATGTCCGGGCAGATACGCAGTATTTT. Protein product: CSVEYVRADTQYF.

J is TRBJ2-5 and V is TRBV29-1, with a tentative D call TRBD2 (5 bases). This CDR3 region has 17 residues. CDR1 SQVTM and CDR2 ANQGSEA come from the germline V gene. Trimming took off 1 base at V and 1 base at J, with 19 bases between the two ends. For the CDR3, the DNA is TGCAGCGTTGAAGGGGCGTCTCGGGAAATCCCCCAAGAGACCCAGTACTTC. This gives the protein CSVEGASREIPQETQYF.

This chain joins TRBV5-1 and TRBJ2-7; 10 nucleotides align to TRBD2. Germline V gene lookup returns CDR1 SGHRS and CDR2 YFSETQ. This CDR3 contains 16 residues. The ends lost 4 bases at V and 4 bases at J; junction bases unmatched: 11. The CDR3 region has the DNA TGCGCCAGCAGCCCACGTTCCGGGACTAGCGTTTACGAGCAGTACTTC. This translates into CASSPRSGTSVYEQYF.